This T cell receptor beta chain was obtained from a study of identical twins. Trimming stripped 1 base from V and 5 bases from J, with 9 bases between. CDR1 is MGHRA, CDR2 YSYEKL, per germline. The CDR3 sequence is 14 residues long. TCRdb redid the calling of the 5' RACE reads with MiXCR, one entry per CDR3 protein. This table holds hundreds of thousands of distinct CDR3 sequences, about 22% found once. Study results and limitations: The same donors were not followed; conclusions instead depended on cross-sectional statistical analysis. Zero-insertion analyses could be partly confounded by invariant MAIT and iNKT cells.

Remarks on this clonotype: Its antigen remains unidentified.

The same data also contributed to another study, on yellow fever vaccine responses in identical twins.

Sample: CD4+ T cells sorted from blood. This clonotype was sampled from a woman aged 18-29 years in good health. V and J are TRBV4-1 and TRBJ1-5; D might be TRBD1 (6 bases). The CDR3 spells CASSQVDSYQPQHF. The CDR3 bases are TGCGCCAGCAGCCAAGTGGACAGCTATCAGCCCCAGCATTTT.